The sequence of this T cell receptor beta chain was determined in a study of technical replicates of blood from a few donors. The table came from immunoSEQ multiplex PCR; TCRdb's copy has only in-frame clones and leaves some out. This repertoire shows 75,000 to 95,000 clones, roughly 90% found once; its top ten account for about 0.26%. This CDR3 region has 13 residues. Germline CDR1 reads MNHEY; CDR2 reads SVGAGI. Trimming took 3 bases from V and 3 from J, leaving 6 bases between them. Sequencing input: T cells isolated from PBMCs. This sequence joins TRBV6-5 and TRBJ2-1; possible D gene TRBD2, 5 bases. The TCR was taken from a human donor in good health. CDR3 coding DNA: TGTGCCAGCAGTTATCGGGACTACAATGAGCAGTTCTTC. Encoded protein: CASSYRDYNEQFF.